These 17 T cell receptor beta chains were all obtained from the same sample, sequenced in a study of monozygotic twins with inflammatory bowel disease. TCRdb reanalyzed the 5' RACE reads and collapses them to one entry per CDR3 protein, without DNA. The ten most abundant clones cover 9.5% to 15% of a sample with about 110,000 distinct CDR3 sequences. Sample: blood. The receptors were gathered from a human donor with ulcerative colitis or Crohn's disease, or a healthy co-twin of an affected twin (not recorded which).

The CDR3 protein is CSAEEGLGTKQYF. This rearrangement joins TRBV20-1 to TRBJ2-7; the D gene TCRdb calls, TRBD2, cannot be checked with no DNA. CDR1 and CDR2 (germline): DFQATT, SNEGSKA (reference sequence). The CDR3 has 13 residues.

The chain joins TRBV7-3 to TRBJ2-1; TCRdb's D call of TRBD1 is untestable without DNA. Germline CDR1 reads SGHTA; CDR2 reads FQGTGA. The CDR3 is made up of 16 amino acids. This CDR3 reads CASSLIATGVYNEQFF.

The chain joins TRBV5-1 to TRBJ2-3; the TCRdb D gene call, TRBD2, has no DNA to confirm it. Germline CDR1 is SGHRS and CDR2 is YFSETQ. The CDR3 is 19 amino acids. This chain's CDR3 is CASSLGQGASGRARYTQYF.

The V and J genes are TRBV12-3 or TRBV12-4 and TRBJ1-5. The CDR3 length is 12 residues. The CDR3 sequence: CASSLMPQPQHF.

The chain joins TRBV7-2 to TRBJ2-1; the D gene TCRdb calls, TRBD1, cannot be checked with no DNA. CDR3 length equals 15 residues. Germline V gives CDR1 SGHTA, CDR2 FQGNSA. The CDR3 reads CASSQEAGLWNEQFF.

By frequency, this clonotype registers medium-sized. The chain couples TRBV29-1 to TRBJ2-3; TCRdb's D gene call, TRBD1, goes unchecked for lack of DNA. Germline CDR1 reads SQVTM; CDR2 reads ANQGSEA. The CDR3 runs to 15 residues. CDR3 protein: CSGVDGQGYTDTQYF.

CDR3 sequence reads: CASSISGGPDEQYF. V gene TRBV7-2 combines with J gene TRBJ2-7. There are 14 residues in the CDR3. Germline CDR1 is SGHTA and CDR2 is FQGNSA.

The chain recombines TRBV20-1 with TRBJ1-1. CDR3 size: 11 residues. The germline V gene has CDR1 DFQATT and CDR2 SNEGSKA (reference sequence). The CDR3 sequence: CSARLRTEAFF.

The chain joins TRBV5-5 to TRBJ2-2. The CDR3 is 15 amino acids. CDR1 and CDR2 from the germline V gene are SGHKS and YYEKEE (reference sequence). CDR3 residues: CASSLGVGNTGELFF.

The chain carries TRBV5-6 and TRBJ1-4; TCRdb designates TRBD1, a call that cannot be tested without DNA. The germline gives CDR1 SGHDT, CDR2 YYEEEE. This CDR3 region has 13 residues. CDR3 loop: CVSSTGINEKLFF.

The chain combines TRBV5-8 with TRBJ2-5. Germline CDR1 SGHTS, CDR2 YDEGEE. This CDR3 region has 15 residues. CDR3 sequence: CASSLPSAEKETQYF.

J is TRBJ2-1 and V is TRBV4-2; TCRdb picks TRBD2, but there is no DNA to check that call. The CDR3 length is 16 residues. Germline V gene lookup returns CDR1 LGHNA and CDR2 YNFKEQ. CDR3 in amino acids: CASRLLAGNSYNEQFF.

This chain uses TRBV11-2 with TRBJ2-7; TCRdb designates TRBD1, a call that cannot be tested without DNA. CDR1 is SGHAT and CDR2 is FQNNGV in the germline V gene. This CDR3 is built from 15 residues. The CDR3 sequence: CASSPRGTGADEQYF. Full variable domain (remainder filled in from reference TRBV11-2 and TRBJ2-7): EAGVAQSPRYKIIEKRQSVAFWCNPISGHATLYWYQQILGQGPKLLIQFQNNGVVDDSQLPKDRFSAERLKGVDSTLKIQPAKLEDSAVYLCASSPRGTGADEQYFGPGTRLTVT.

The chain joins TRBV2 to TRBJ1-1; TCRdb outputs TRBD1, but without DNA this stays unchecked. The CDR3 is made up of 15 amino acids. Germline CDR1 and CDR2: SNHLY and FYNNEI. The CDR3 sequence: CASRGQGASVTEAFF. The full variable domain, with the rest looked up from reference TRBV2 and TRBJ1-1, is EPEVTQTPSHQVTQMGQEVILRCVPISNHLYFYWYRQILGQKVEFLVSFYNNEISEKSEIFDDQFSVERPDGSNFTLKIRSTKLEDSAMYFCASRGQGASVTEAFFGQGTRLTVV.

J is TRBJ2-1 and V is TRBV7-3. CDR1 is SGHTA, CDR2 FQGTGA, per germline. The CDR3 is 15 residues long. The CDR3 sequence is CASSLGSGSYNEQFF.

The CDR3 reads CASGYSSYNEQFF. The J gene is TRBJ2-1, the V gene TRBV7-2. CDR1 SGHTA and CDR2 FQGNSA come from the germline V gene. This CDR3 comprises 13 residues.

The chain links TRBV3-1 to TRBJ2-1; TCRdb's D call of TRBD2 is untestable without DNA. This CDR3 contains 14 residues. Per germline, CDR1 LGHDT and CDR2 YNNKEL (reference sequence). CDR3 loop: CASSQDLSSTEQFF.